The entry that follows covers one T cell receptor beta chain sequence. The antigen it binds to is not known. No quality values exist for individual bases; no much larger clone is one base distant. Donors were healthy HIV-negative adults with no recently reported acute infections or vaccinations. Every donor was a Caucasian adult residing in Nashville, Tennessee, USA. CD4+ T cells were enriched through magnetic negative selection, after which naive cells were positively selected on CD45RA and the remaining negative fraction served as the memory subset. After blood collection by leukapheresis, PBMCs were isolated using Ficoll-Histopaque density gradient centrifugation and then cryopreserved in the vapor phase of liquid nitrogen. Analytical flow cytometry was used to check the purity and quantity of each magnetically sorted T cell population. Genomic DNA was isolated from each sorted fraction and quantified by UV absorbance on a Nanodrop 2000c.

This entry is derived from a study of shared clonotypes between healthy human individuals (dated by TCRdb to 2020 to 2021). The study in broad terms: A couple of women and three men aged 18 to 49 years were included in the cohort. For each donor, CD4 naive and CD4 memory were each given three plates, CD8 naive was given two plates, and CD8 memory was given one plate. Blood TCR repertoires of a handful of healthy adults were deeply sequenced to estimate repertoire size and the extent of clonotype sharing between individuals. Different laboratories and diverse techniques were used to prepare libraries and sequence TCR repertoires, to increase sequencing depth and limit assay-specific biases. Per donor, leukapheresis produced somewhere between about 0.8 and 9 billion PBMCs.

The CDR3 has 14 amino acids, counting the end cysteine and phenylalanine. This entry keeps only the CDR3 DNA: 42 bases, framed from base 1. V gives up 3 bases and J gives up 4 bases, and the segment between their germline ends measures 12 bases. For CDR1 and CDR2, the germline V gene (reference sequence) lists LNHDA and SQIVND. Beyond this particular receptor, the publication reports: Compared with non-shared clonotypes, the clonotypes found in all four sorted-subset donors had higher generation probabilities. Larger estimated clonotype richness was generally found for naive subsets than for memory subsets. Because the study included a small number of donors, the genetic and exposure-history diversity represented was limited. Even with the large sequencing depth, rarefaction of the sorted-subset datasets indicated that sequencing was incomplete. Sampling was restricted to blood, and TCR repertoires in tissue are likely to differ from TCR repertoires in blood. About 5% of naive CD4, 3.5% of naive CD8, about 2.1% of memory CD4, and about 0.4% of memory CD8 clonotypes were shared across four donors. Pairwise subsampling indicated that sequencing depth was expected to affect the degree of clonotype sharing among donors.

Using the deep immunoSEQ assay, multiplex PCR amplified TCR CDR3 regions from genomic DNA. Genomic DNA extracted from each cell subset was distributed evenly over all wells of several immunoSEQ 96-well plates, and each plate served as one replicate. Each replicate PCR for sorted subsets received around 200 ng genomic DNA, equal to tens of thousands of T cell genomes. Purified libraries were quantified with a Qubit 3.0 fluorometer, sized on a Bioanalyzer 2100, and re-quantified with the KAPA Library Quantification kit. Every immunoSEQ 96-well plate was sequenced on a separate single-read 150-cycle Illumina NextSeq 550 flow cell. The paper's data handling went like this. Because only junctional sequences without quality scores were contained in the immunoSEQ output, filtering matching that applied to full-length reads could not be performed. Sequences were annotated with PyIR, a Python wrapper for IgBLAST v1.9, and V/J genes and CDR3 were assigned using IMGT germline references. Reads were removed for weak V/J assignments (E-value above 1e-6), missing CDR3, stop codons, out-of-frame junctions, or ambiguous translated residues. A V3J clonotype was defined by an identical inferred V gene, J gene, and CDR3 amino acid sequence. Percentage overlap between repertoires was calculated by dividing the number of shared unique clonotypes by the size of the smaller repertoire. Repertoire richness was assessed with RTK rarefaction, the Chao1 estimator, and Recon v2.1 estimates of unobserved clonotypes. For all TCRbeta clonotypes obtained by the gDNA method from several donors, generation probabilities were computed with OLGA. The immuneACCESS repertoire file appears here via TCRdb, limited to in-frame rearrangements. These files lack a portion of the clones; in checked studies, under half of the deficit traces to unresolved V genes, and the cause of the others is not known. D and trimming come from the DNA, and the V and J calls and clone size come from that table. The sample profile shows under 600,000 clones; approximately 97% of them were found once. Approximately 0.057% of the sample lies in the top ten.

In this chain, TRBV19 is recombined with TRBJ1-2; the D segment could be TRBD1, given 5 matching bases. The receptor was isolated from a young woman in good health. The sequenced sample was naive CD4+ T cells sorted from blood. The cell subset or site label, read with the paper, signifies: CD45RA+ positively selected. CDR3 protein: CASSIQGRGYGYTF. The DNA sequence reads TGTGCCAGTAGTATCCAGGGCCGGGGCTATGGCTACACCTTC.